Below, 19 T cell receptor beta chains from the same sample are listed, as sequenced in a study of blood T cell repertoires in COVID-19. The table came from immunoSEQ multiplex PCR; TCRdb's copy has only in-frame clones and leaves some out. The table includes 85,000 to 110,000 clones, about 86% detected once. Sequenced sample: peripheral blood. The receptors were gathered from a human donor in a cohort sampled during active COVID-19.

V and J are TRBV6-5 and TRBJ1-1; 7 nucleotides line up with TRBD1. The CDR3 spans 13 residues. The V gene's germline CDR1 is MNHEY and CDR2 SVGAGI. After removal of 6 bases from V and 7 bases from J, the junction contained 8 bases not matched to a gene. For the CDR3, the DNA is TGTGCCAGCAGCGACAGGGCCTACATTGAAGCTTTCTTT. As protein: CASSDRAYIEAFF.

This clone was recorded once. The J gene is TRBJ1-2, the V gene TRBV20-1; 7 bases align to TRBD1. The V gene's germline CDR1 is DFQATT and CDR2 SNEGSKA (reference sequence). The CDR3 runs 11 residues. The CDR3 loop is CRKGAGHGYTF. In nucleotides, the CDR3 is TGCAGGAAGGGGGCTGGGCATGGCTACACCTTC.

This clone was picked up one time. V usage is TRBV7-3 and J usage is TRBJ2-2; the D gene is possibly TRBD1 (6 bases). This CDR3 spans 17 amino acids. Germline V gene data show CDR1 as SGHTA and CDR2 as FQGTGA. The ends were cut back, 1 base at V and 4 bases at J, with 16 bases in the middle. The CDR3 sequence: CASSLNIRGSTTGELFF. The CDR3 DNA is TGTGCCAGCAGCTTAAATATCAGGGGATCGACCACCGGGGAGCTGTTTTTT.

V is TRBV28 and J is TRBJ2-7; 9 bases fit TRBD2. The V and J ends lost 6 bases and 3 bases, in that order; junction bases with no gene match: 6. The CDR3 has 14 amino acids. CDR1 and CDR2 from the germline V gene are MDHEN and SYDVKM. This CDR3 is CASRPGTSSYEQYF. CDR3 DNA: TGTGCCAGCAGACCCGGGACTAGCAGCTACGAGCAGTACTTC.

This chain links TRBV7-2 with TRBJ1-2, with a possible D match to TRBD1 (5 bases). Germline V gene data show CDR1 as SGHTA and CDR2 as FQGNSA. The V gene lost 1 base and the J gene lost 8 bases, with 14 bases spanning the gap. This CDR3 is built from 14 residues. The CDR3 bases are TGTGCCAGCAGCTTAGGACAGAAACTCGGGGGCTACACCTTC. Protein product: CASSLGQKLGGYTF.

The V gene is TRBV5-1, the J gene TRBJ2-2; D uncertain. Per the germline V gene, CDR1 is SGHRS and CDR2 is YFSETQ. Trimming removed 0 bases at V and 1 base at J, with 10 bases between. The CDR3 spans 16 residues. CDR3 DNA: TGCGCCAGCAGCTTGGATGGCAGGAAGAACACCGGGGAGCTGTTTTTT. Its protein is CASSLDGRKNTGELFF.

The chain recombines TRBV30 with TRBJ1-6; D is uncertain. The CDR3 extends over 14 amino acids. CDR1 is GTSNPN and CDR2 is SVGIG in the germline V gene (reference sequence). Between the trimmed V and J ends, which lost 3 bases and 7 bases, there was a span of 13 bases. The CDR3 region has the DNA TGTGCCTGGAGCGTGCGGGCTGTAAATTCACCCCTCCACTTT. It is translated as CAWSVRAVNSPLHF. The full variable domain, in which reference TRBV30 and TRBJ1-6 provide the parts outside the CDR3, is SQTIHQWPATLVQPVGSPLSLECTVEGTSNPNLYWYRQAAGRGLQLLFYSVGIGQISSEVPQNLSASRPQDRQFILSSKKLLLSDSGFYLCAWSVRAVNSPLHFGNGTRLTVT.

This chain joins TRBV11-2 and TRBJ2-5, with 7 bases identical to TRBD2. CDR1 is SGHAT, CDR2 FQNNGV, per germline. The CDR3 totals 15 residues. Losses at the gene ends were 1 base for V and 3 bases for J; bases not matched to a gene: 5. The CDR3 region has the DNA TGTGCCAGCAGCTTAGGGCTAGCGGAGAAAGAGACCCAGTACTTC. Translation: CASSLGLAEKETQYF. The full variable domain, its missing parts supplied by reference TRBV11-2 and TRBJ2-5, is EAGVAQSPRYKIIEKRQSVAFWCNPISGHATLYWYQQILGQGPKLLIQFQNNGVVDDSQLPKDRFSAERLKGVDSTLKIQPAKLEDSAVYLCASSLGLAEKETQYFGPGTRLLVL.

The V and J genes are TRBV4-1 and TRBJ2-7, with TRBD1 as a possible D gene (6 bases). Trimming took 3 bases from V and 2 from J, leaving 14 bases between them. CDR1 is MGHRA and CDR2 is YSYEKL in the germline V gene. CDR3 length: 15 residues. The CDR3, as DNA: TGCGCCAGCAGCCATCCTCTTGAGGGGGCCTACGAGCAGTACTTC. It specifies CASSHPLEGAYEQYF.

This clone is a singleton in its sample. The rearrangement links TRBV11-2 to TRBJ2-1; D remains unclear. This CDR3 comprises 16 residues. Germline V gene lookup returns CDR1 SGHAT and CDR2 FQNNGV. V gave up 2 bases and J gave up 0 bases, with 11 bases separating them. The CDR3 coding sequence is TGTGCCAGCAGCTTATTGCTGCGGAGCTCCTACAATGAGCAGTTCTTC. Amino acid sequence: CASSLLLRSSYNEQFF.

V gene TRBV7-2 combines with J gene TRBJ1-5; 12 bases align to TRBD1. Germline assignment: CDR1 SGHTA and CDR2 FQGNSA. Losses at the gene ends were 8 bases for V and 0 bases for J; bases not matched to a gene: 11. The CDR3 is made up of 18 amino acids. DNA for the CDR3: TGTGCCAGCTCTACCGCCGGGACAGGGGGCCATAGCAATCAGCCCCAGCATTTT. Amino acid sequence: CASSTAGTGGHSNQPQHF.

The chain has TRBV6-6 and TRBJ2-1, with TRBD2 matching 7 bases. V shed 8 bases, J shed 6 bases, and the junction held 4 bases outside the gene matches. There are 12 residues in the CDR3. CDR1 and CDR2 from the germline V gene are MNHNY and SVGAGI (reference sequence). CDR3 loop: CASGRERNEQFF. Written as DNA, the CDR3 is TGTGCCAGCGGGCGGGAGCGCAATGAGCAGTTCTTC.

J is TRBJ1-2 and V is TRBV19, with D possibly being TRBD1 (6 bases). V was trimmed by 6 bases and J by 4 bases, leaving 21 bases between them. This CDR3 contains 16 residues. Per germline, CDR1 LNHDA and CDR2 SQIVND (reference sequence). The CDR3: CASRISRDIPIYGYTF. The CDR3, as DNA: TGTGCCAGTAGGATAAGTCGGGACATACCAATCTATGGCTACACCTTC. Filled out from reference TRBV19 and TRBJ1-2, the complete variable domain reads DGGITQSPKYLFRKEGQNVTLSCEQNLNHDAMYWYRQDPGQGLRLIYYSQIVNDFQKGDIAEGYSVSREKKESFPLTVTSAQKNPTAFYLCASRISRDIPIYGYTFGSGTRLTVV.

The rearrangement links TRBV11-2 to TRBJ2-3, with 7 positions matching TRBD2. The V gene end was trimmed by 2 bases and the J gene end by 7 bases; junction bases not matched to a gene: 6. The CDR3 spans 14 residues. Looked up from germline, CDR1 is SGHAT and CDR2 is FQNNGV. Here the CDR3 DNA reads TGTGCCAGCAGCTTATTGGCCGGGGGGAATACGCAGTATTTT. Its translation: CASSLLAGGNTQYF.

The J gene is TRBJ2-7, the V gene TRBV5-6; possible D gene TRBD2, 6 bases. This CDR3 comprises 14 residues. Trimming cost V 0 bases and J 3 bases, with 10 bases left between them. CDR1 and CDR2 (germline): SGHDT, YYEEEE. In nucleotides, the CDR3 is TGTGCCAGCAGCTTGGGAGGGACTCTCTACGAGCAGTACTTC. It is translated as CASSLGGTLYEQYF.

The J gene is TRBJ1-1, the V gene TRBV18, with D possibly being TRBD1 (6 bases). The CDR3 loop spans 13 amino acids. With 6 bases removed from V and 5 bases from J, the gap between germline ends came to 13 bases. The germline V gene has CDR1 KGHSH and CDR2 LQKENI. Here the CDR3 reads CASSLSQGTEAFF. CDR3 nucleotides: TGTGCCAGCTCCCTATCACAGGGAACTGAAGCTTTCTTT.

The CDR3 is CASSSAVRTRRANYGYTF. CDR3 DNA: TGCGCCAGCAGCTCGGCGGTCCGAACCAGGAGGGCTAACTATGGCTACACCTTC. The chain combines TRBV5-1 with TRBJ1-2, with D uncertain. Trimming cost V 3 bases and J 0 bases, with 21 bases left between them. Germline V gene lookup returns CDR1 SGHRS and CDR2 YFSETQ. This CDR3 is 18 amino acids long.

The chain combines TRBV6-5 with TRBJ1-5, with 7 bases that match TRBD1. Germline CDR1 and CDR2: MNHEY and SVGAGI. V was clipped by 6 bases and J by 0 bases; unmatched bases: 5. CDR3 length: 15 amino acids. The CDR3 DNA is TGTGCCAGCAGGATGGGACAGCCTAGCAATCAGCCCCAGCATTTT. Amino acid sequence: CASRMGQPSNQPQHF.

V gene TRBV5-6 combines with J gene TRBJ2-1, with 13 bases that match TRBD2. V lost 4 bases and J lost 6; bases outside the gene matches: 4. The CDR3 loop spans 15 amino acids. Per the germline V gene, CDR1 is SGHDT and CDR2 is YYEEEE. The CDR3 DNA sequence: TGTGCCAGCAGCGGACTAGCGGGAGTGCTCAATGAGCAGTTCTTC. Its protein is CASSGLAGVLNEQFF.